This TCR beta chain was retrieved from a study of shared clonotypes between healthy human individuals. Whole-study results and caveats: Specimens sampled were limited to blood, with tissue repertoires likely differing.

The length of the CDR3 is 15 residues. Germline CDR1 MGHRA, CDR2 YSYEKL. V gave up 2 bases and J gave up 3 bases; unmatched junction bases: 2. Method: immunoSEQ multiplex PCR; TCRdb's copy keeps in-frame clones and lacks some. The sample lists roughly 2,300,000 clones, around 93% seen once, with 0.37% in the top ten. With regard to this clone: The target antigen is unknown.

The sequencing input was naive CD4+ T cells from PBMCs. Subset of the sample: CD45RA+ positively selected. The chain has TRBV4-1 and TRBJ2-7; 12 bases are a match to TRBD1. This receptor was identified in a man between 18 and 29 years old in good health. Some clones in this sample may be carry-over from other donors' samples. The CDR3 is CASSQRDRGHYEQYF. CDR3 coding DNA: TGCGCCAGCAGCCAAAGGGACAGGGGGCACTACGAGCAGTACTTC.